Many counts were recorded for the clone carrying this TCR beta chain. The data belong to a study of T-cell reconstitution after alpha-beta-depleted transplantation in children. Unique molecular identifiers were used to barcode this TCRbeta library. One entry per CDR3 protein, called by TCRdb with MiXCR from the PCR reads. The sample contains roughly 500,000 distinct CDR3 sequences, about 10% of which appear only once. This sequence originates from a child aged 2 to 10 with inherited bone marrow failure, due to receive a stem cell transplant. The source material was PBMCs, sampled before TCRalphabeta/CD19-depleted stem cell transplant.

CDR3 DNA sequence: TGCAGCGTTCGGCAGGCTGATGCTGGGGCCAACGTCCTGACTTTC. This translates into CSVRQADAGANVLTF. The V call is TRBV29-1, the J call TRBJ2-6; D unresolved. The V end lost 5 bases, the J end lost 2 bases, and 13 bases lay between the germline ends. Germline V gives CDR1 SQVTM, CDR2 ANQGSEA. The CDR3 length is 15 residues.